This T cell receptor beta chain was observed in a study of blood T cell repertoires in COVID-19. Study information: Samples of COVID-19 (acute and convalescent) were obtained from the United States, Italy and Spain. Sources were T cells, B-cell-depleted T cells, or PBMCs; the material itself was cDNA or gDNA.

Original analysis: Nucleated cell counts were estimated from reference gene primer amplification. TCRdb's table, derived via immunoSEQ multiplex PCR, lists solely in-frame clones and lacks some. That table supplies the V and J calls and clone size; D and trimming were determined from the DNA. The data show about 200,000 clones, with more than 75% seen just once and approximately 12% held by the top ten. Germline CDR1 is MNHEY and CDR2 is SVGEGT. V trimming: 5 bases; J trimming: 1 base; junction bases outside the gene matches: 4. There are 14 residues in the CDR3. V is TRBV6-2 or TRBV6-3 and J is TRBJ2-5; 7 bases are a match to TRBD1. The origin of this receptor is a woman in her thirties or forties with acute or convalescent COVID-19. The specimen was peripheral blood. CDR3 in DNA: TGTGCCAGCAGTGTCAGGGGGTTCCAAGAGACCCAGTACTTC. It translates to CASSVRGFQETQYF.